This T cell receptor beta chain was profiled in a study of control samples from healthy donors and cancer patients. The germline V gene has CDR1 SGHRS and CDR2 YFSETQ. CDR3 size: 16 residues. Between the trimmed V and J ends, which lost 3 bases and 4 bases, there was a span of 16 bases. The data were produced by immunoSEQ multiplex PCR, yet TCRdb's version contains in-frame clones alone and is incomplete. The data contain 120,000 or so clones, more than 70% of them singletons. The gene calls are TRBV5-1 and TRBJ2-2; a possible D gene is TRBD1 (6 bases). What was sequenced was blood. The receptor was isolated from a man in his 60s in good health. The CDR3 DNA sequence: TGCGCCAGCAGCTGGGGGCAAGGACTGCTCACCGGGGAGCTGTTTTTT. Protein product: CASSWGQGLLTGELFF.